These 30 T cell receptor beta chains were sequenced from one sample in a study of neurological immune-mediated disorders. TCRdb reprocessed the 5' RACE reads via MiXCR and lists one record per CDR3 protein. The sample shows around 69,000 distinct CDR3 sequences, 3.4% of them seen only once. Sequencing was carried out using PBMCs. The receptors shown here come from a man in his forties with multiple sclerosis.

This clonotype appeared many times. This chain links TRBV5-1 with TRBJ2-2; 8 nucleotides line up with TRBD1. There are 16 residues in the CDR3. The J segment lost 2 bases and the V segment lost 0 bases, leaving 3 bases of the junction unmatched. Per the germline V gene, CDR1 is SGHRS and CDR2 is YFSETQ. CDR3 coding DNA: TGCGCCAGCAGCTTGGGACAGGGGTCCAACACCGGGGAGCTGTTTTTT. Translating it yields CASSLGQGSNTGELFF. Variable domain in full (rest from reference TRBV5-1 and TRBJ2-2): KAGVTQTPRYLIKTRGQQVTLSCSPISGHRSVSWYQQTPGQGLQFLFEYFSETQRNKGNFPGRFSGRQFSNSRSEMNVSTLELGDSALYLCASSLGQGSNTGELFFGEGSRLTVL.

The sample holds many counts of this clonotype. The chain employs TRBV7-9 and TRBJ2-2; D is uncertain. V gave up 0 bases and J gave up 7 bases, with 9 bases separating them. The germline CDR1 and CDR2 sequences are SEHNR and FQNEAQ (reference sequence). The CDR3 spans 14 residues. CDR3 bases: TGTGCCAGCAGCTTAGCGAGGACCTTCGGGGAGCTGTTTTTT. It is translated as CASSLARTFGELFF. The variable domain in full, completed from reference TRBV7-9 and TRBJ2-2, reads DTGVSQNPRHKITKRGQNVTFRCDPISEHNRLYWYRQTLGQGPEFLTYFQNEAQLEKSRLLSDRFSAERPKGSFSTLEIQRTEQGDSAMYLCASSLARTFGELFFGEGSRLTVL.

The table lists this clonotype with many counts. The rearrangement uses TRBV5-1 and TRBJ2-3; 7 nucleotides align to TRBD1. J lost 2 bases, V lost 4 bases, and 10 bases had no gene match. Germline V gene lookup returns CDR1 SGHRS and CDR2 YFSETQ. The CDR3 loop spans 16 amino acids. The CDR3 DNA sequence: TGCGCCAGCAGCCCCCTGGGACAGAGGGCCACAGATACGCAGTATTTT. It specifies CASSPLGQRATDTQYF.

This clonotype was observed many times. The chain recombines TRBV20-1 with TRBJ2-5; D not certain. This CDR3 comprises 12 residues. Trimming stripped 5 bases from V and 1 base from J, with 8 bases between. Germline CDR1 is DFQATT and CDR2 is SNEGSKA (reference sequence). In nucleotides, the CDR3 is TGCAGTGCTCCAGACGGCCAAGAGACCCAGTACTTC. Encoded protein: CSAPDGQETQYF.

This clonotype showed up many times. The chain employs TRBV29-1 and TRBJ2-3, with D perhaps TRBD1 (6 bases). Germline V gene data show CDR1 as SQVTM and CDR2 as ANQGSEA. V was shortened by 0 bases and J by 1 base, with 14 bases between the two germline ends. The CDR3 contains 16 residues. CDR3 region: CSVEDWTEAGTDTQYF. CDR3 DNA: TGCAGCGTTGAAGATTGGACAGAGGCCGGCACAGATACGCAGTATTTT.

This clonotype has a count of ten or more. The chain is built from TRBV3-1 and TRBJ2-1; no clear D gene. The CDR3 is 15 residues long. Germline loops: CDR1 LGHDT, CDR2 YNNKEL (reference sequence). V gave up 0 bases and J gave up 0 bases, with 6 bases separating them. The CDR3 coding sequence is TGTGCCAGCAGCCAAGATCCGGACTCCTACAATGAGCAGTTCTTC. As protein: CASSQDPDSYNEQFF.

This clonotype was counted at least ten times. The chain uses TRBV20-1 and TRBJ2-3, with D possibly matching TRBD2 (5 bases). CDR3 length equals 15 residues. V lost 3 bases and J lost 2, with 15 bases in between. CDR1 is DFQATT and CDR2 is SNEGSKA in the germline V gene (reference sequence). CDR3 in amino acids: CSASSGLAYTDTQYF. In DNA, the CDR3 is TGCAGTGCTAGCAGCGGACTCGCTTACACAGATACGCAGTATTTT.

This clonotype has at least ten counts. The chain links TRBV10-3 to TRBJ2-2, with a possible D match to TRBD1 (5 bases). CDR3 length equals 15 residues. V was clipped by 3 bases and J by 1 base, with 9 bases between them. Germline CDR1 reads ENHRY; CDR2 reads SYGVKD. The CDR3 nucleotides read TGTGCCATCAGTGATTCAGGGCTGAACACCGGGGAGCTGTTTTTT. Translating it yields CAISDSGLNTGELFF.

This clonotype was seen ten or more times. The rearrangement links TRBV3-1 to TRBJ1-1; D gene unclear. The CDR3 is 13 amino acids. The germline CDR1 and CDR2 sequences are LGHDT and YNNKEL (reference sequence). Trimming pared 3 bases from V and 7 bases from J, leaving 12 bases between. DNA for the CDR3: TGTGCCAGCAGCCACCGGACGGACGTTGAAGCTTTCTTT. This translates into CASSHRTDVEAFF.

In its sample, this clonotype was seen many times. The chain uses TRBV5-6 and TRBJ2-1; D is perhaps TRBD2 (5 bases). The CDR3 totals 17 residues. Per germline, CDR1 SGHDT and CDR2 YYEEEE. V was shortened by 3 bases and J by 0 bases, with 16 bases between the two germline ends. CDR3 region: CASSSTSARDSYNEQFF. The CDR3 region has the DNA TGTGCCAGCAGCTCAACATCTGCCCGGGACTCCTACAATGAGCAGTTCTTC.

This clonotype was seen at least ten times. This CDR3 reads CASSLGGLSGNTIYF. The DNA of the CDR3 is TGTGCCAGCAGCTTGGGGGGTCTCTCTGGAAACACCATATATTTT. The chain recombines TRBV5-5 with TRBJ1-3; no clear D. The V end was cut by 0 bases, the J end by 0 bases, with 7 bases between. The CDR3 has 15 amino acids. Per the germline V gene, CDR1 is SGHKS and CDR2 is YYEKEE (reference sequence).

This clonotype was counted at least ten times. V gene TRBV20-1 combines with J gene TRBJ2-7; TRBD1 agrees at 7 bases. V trimming: 3 bases; J trimming: 4 bases; junction bases outside the gene matches: 6. The CDR3 length is 13 residues. Looked up from germline, CDR1 is DFQATT and CDR2 is SNEGSKA (reference sequence). In nucleotides, the CDR3 is TGCAGTGCTAGGGGTGGACAGGTGTACGAGCAGTACTTC. It specifies CSARGGQVYEQYF.

Note on this clonotype: Relative to the germline gene, one junction end is altered; a read error may explain this. The CDR3 DNA is TGTGACAGCAGCAAGCGCTCCACGGGCTACACCTTC. It translates to CDSSKRSTGYTF. The chain couples TRBV3-1 to TRBJ1-2, with D unresolved. Germline CDR1 and CDR2: LGHDT and YNNKEL (reference sequence). CDR3 length: 12 amino acids.

This clonotype has ten or more counts. The chain carries TRBV4-2 and TRBJ2-6; no definite D call. V was pared by 4 bases and J by 1 base, with 17 bases between. Per the germline V gene, CDR1 is LGHNA and CDR2 is YNFKEQ. The CDR3 loop spans 18 amino acids. The CDR3 protein is CASSLRGSYSSGANVLTF. DNA of the CDR3: TGTGCCAGCAGCCTCCGAGGTAGTTATTCTTCTGGGGCCAACGTCCTGACTTTC.

The sample holds many counts of this clonotype. V and J are TRBV20-1 and TRBJ2-5; 8 positions match TRBD2. CDR1 is DFQATT, CDR2 SNEGSKA, per germline (reference sequence). V was clipped by 2 bases and J by 5 bases; unmatched bases: 10. The CDR3 totals 15 residues. The CDR3 sequence is CSARPPVGTRETQYF. CDR3 DNA sequence: TGCAGTGCTAGACCCCCCGTCGGGACTAGGGAGACCCAGTACTTC.

This clonotype was counted at least ten times. The J gene is TRBJ1-4, the V gene TRBV5-1, with TRBD1 matching 10 bases. V gave up 2 bases and J gave up 7 bases; unmatched junction bases: 5. This CDR3 is 15 amino acids long. CDR1 is SGHRS and CDR2 is YFSETQ in the germline V gene. This CDR3 reads CASSLTGTGVEKLFF. For the CDR3, the DNA is TGCGCCAGCAGCTTAACCGGGACAGGGGTTGAAAAACTGTTTTTT.

This clonotype was seen many times. This chain uses TRBV2 with TRBJ2-7; the match to TRBD2 covers 13 bases. The CDR3 is made up of 17 amino acids. Germline V gene lookup returns CDR1 SNHLY and CDR2 FYNNEI. The J segment lost 2 bases and the V segment lost 7 bases, leaving 11 bases of the junction unmatched. For the CDR3, the DNA is TGTGCCAGCACCATGACCTTACTAGCGGGGGGGCCCTACGAGCAGTACTTC. Translated, it gives CASTMTLLAGGPYEQYF. The complete variable domain, with remaining parts taken from reference TRBV2 and TRBJ2-7, reads EPEVTQTPSHQVTQMGQEVILRCVPISNHLYFYWYRQILGQKVEFLVSFYNNEISEKSEIFDDQFSVERPDGSNFTLKIRSTKLEDSAMYFCASTMTLLAGGPYEQYFGPGTRLTVT.

This clonotype was observed at least ten times. CDR3 residues: CASSPRTSGSRGYEQYF. The CDR3 DNA is TGTGCCAGCAGTCCCCGGACTAGCGGGAGTCGAGGCTACGAGCAGTACTTC. The chain has TRBV5-5 and TRBJ2-7, with 13 bases aligning to TRBD2. With V trimmed by 5 bases and J by 3 bases, 11 bases remained unmatched. Germline loops: CDR1 SGHKS, CDR2 YYEKEE (reference sequence). The CDR3 totals 17 residues.

At least ten counts were recorded for this clonotype. J is TRBJ1-1 and V is TRBV12-3 or TRBV12-4; 8 bases map to TRBD1. The length of the CDR3 is 14 residues. Losses at the gene ends were 3 bases for V and 4 bases for J; bases not matched to a gene: 4. CDR3 nucleotide sequence: TGTGCCAGCAGTTTCCAGGGGGCGGCCACTGAAGCTTTCTTT. Its translation: CASSFQGAATEAFF.

At least ten counts were recorded for this clonotype. This chain connects TRBV12-3 or TRBV12-4 to TRBJ1-3, with 7 bases lining up with TRBD1. CDR3 size: 14 residues. After removal of 6 bases from V and 7 bases from J, the junction contained 9 bases not matched to a gene. This chain's CDR3 is CASRRQGFENTIYF. The CDR3 nucleotides read TGTGCCAGCAGAAGACAGGGCTTTGAGAACACCATATATTTT.

This clonotype was counted ten times or more. V and J are TRBV21-1 and TRBJ1-2; TRBD1 reflects the table's D call only, with no check against the DNA. TRBV21-1 is termed a pseudogene. This CDR3 has 12 amino acids. The CDR3 nucleotides read TGTGCCAGCATCGGGGGCGCGACCGGCTACACCTTC. This encodes CASIGGATGYTF.

This clonotype was seen only a few times. A read error is possible here, since a much larger clone lies one base away. The V gene is TRBV20-1, the J gene TRBJ2-5; 11 bases match TRBD2. CDR3 length: 13 residues. CDR1 is DFQATT and CDR2 is SNEGSKA in the germline V gene (reference sequence). The CDR3 protein is CSAFSGRAENQYF. The CDR3 DNA sequence: TGCAGTGCGTTTAGCGGGAGGGCGGAGAACCAGTACTTC.

The chain couples TRBV12-5 to TRBJ1-1; D gene uncertain. Germline V gene sequence: CDR1 LGHNT, CDR2 FRNRAP. With 2 bases removed from V and 2 bases from J, the gap between germline ends came to 0 bases. This CDR3 contains 11 residues. The CDR3 region has the DNA TGTGCTAGTGGTTTGAACACTGAAGCTTTCTTT. Translated: CASGLNTEAFF.

This clonotype was detected ten times or more. This chain connects TRBV7-9 to TRBJ2-3; 9 bases match TRBD2. There are 16 residues in the CDR3. Trimming took 0 bases from V and 6 from J; bases not matched to a gene: 7. Germline V gives CDR1 SEHNR, CDR2 FQNEAQ (reference sequence). The CDR3 DNA reads TGTGCCAGCAGCTTAGCGAAATTAGCGGGAGTTGATACGCAGTATTTT. Protein product: CASSLAKLAGVDTQYF.

This clonotype was detected many times. V usage is TRBV5-1 and J usage is TRBJ1-6, with D unresolved. The CDR3 loop spans 15 amino acids. Trimming took 0 bases from V and 5 from J, leaving 9 bases between them. Germline V CDR1 and CDR2: SGHRS, YFSETQ. The CDR3 nucleotides are TGCGCCAGCAGCTTGGAAACTGAGAATAATTCACCCCTCCACTTT. Amino acid sequence: CASSLETENNSPLHF. The whole variable domain, remainder taken from reference TRBV5-1 and TRBJ1-6, is KAGVTQTPRYLIKTRGQQVTLSCSPISGHRSVSWYQQTPGQGLQFLFEYFSETQRNKGNFPGRFSGRQFSNSRSEMNVSTLELGDSALYLCASSLETENNSPLHFGNGTRLTVT.

This clonotype was observed a handful of times. This may be a read error, as it is one base from a much larger clone. The chain has TRBV12-3 or TRBV12-4 and TRBJ2-7; no firm D call. This CDR3 has 13 amino acids. Trimming cost V 5 bases and J 1 base, with 9 bases left between them. CDR3 coding DNA: TGTGCCAGCAGTCGAAAGTTTTCCTACGAGCAGTACTTC. The encoded protein is CASSRKFSYEQYF.

This clonotype was found many times. The V gene is TRBV7-9, the J gene TRBJ2-5, with 10 positions matching TRBD2. This CDR3 contains 14 residues. Trimming removed 5 bases from V and 4 bases from J; junction bases left unmatched: 4. Germline loops: CDR1 SEHNR, CDR2 FQNEAQ (reference sequence). The chain's CDR3 is CASSELAGRETQYF. The CDR3 region has the DNA TGTGCCAGCAGCGAACTAGCGGGAAGAGAGACCCAGTACTTC.

The sample holds many counts of this clonotype. J is TRBJ1-2 and V is TRBV6-5; D gene unclear. The CDR3 covers 13 residues. The germline V gene encodes CDR1 MNHEY and CDR2 SVGAGI. Between the trimmed V and J ends, which lost 2 bases and 4 bases, there was a span of 8 bases. CDR3 bases: TGTGCCAGCAGTTACGGTAGCCCCTATGGCTACACCTTC. It encodes CASSYGSPYGYTF.

This clonotype was recorded many times. The chain carries TRBV20-1 and TRBJ2-1; tentatively, D is TRBD1 (5 bases). Germline-derived CDR1 and CDR2 are DFQATT and SNEGSKA (reference sequence). The CDR3 totals 14 residues. V lost 6 bases and J lost 0, with 12 bases in between. The CDR3 coding sequence is TGCAGTGCGCGGACAACCAACTCCTACAATGAGCAGTTCTTC. Translated, it gives CSARTTNSYNEQFF.

This clonotype showed up many times. The chain has TRBV20-1 and TRBJ2-1, with D unresolved. The CDR3 runs 15 residues. Germline lookup yields CDR1 DFQATT and CDR2 SNEGSKA (reference sequence). Trimming took 4 bases from V and 1 from J, leaving 14 bases between them. CDR3 DNA sequence: TGCAGTGCTACTACCTCGAAGGGTTCCTACAATGAGCAGTTCTTC. Translation: CSATTSKGSYNEQFF.